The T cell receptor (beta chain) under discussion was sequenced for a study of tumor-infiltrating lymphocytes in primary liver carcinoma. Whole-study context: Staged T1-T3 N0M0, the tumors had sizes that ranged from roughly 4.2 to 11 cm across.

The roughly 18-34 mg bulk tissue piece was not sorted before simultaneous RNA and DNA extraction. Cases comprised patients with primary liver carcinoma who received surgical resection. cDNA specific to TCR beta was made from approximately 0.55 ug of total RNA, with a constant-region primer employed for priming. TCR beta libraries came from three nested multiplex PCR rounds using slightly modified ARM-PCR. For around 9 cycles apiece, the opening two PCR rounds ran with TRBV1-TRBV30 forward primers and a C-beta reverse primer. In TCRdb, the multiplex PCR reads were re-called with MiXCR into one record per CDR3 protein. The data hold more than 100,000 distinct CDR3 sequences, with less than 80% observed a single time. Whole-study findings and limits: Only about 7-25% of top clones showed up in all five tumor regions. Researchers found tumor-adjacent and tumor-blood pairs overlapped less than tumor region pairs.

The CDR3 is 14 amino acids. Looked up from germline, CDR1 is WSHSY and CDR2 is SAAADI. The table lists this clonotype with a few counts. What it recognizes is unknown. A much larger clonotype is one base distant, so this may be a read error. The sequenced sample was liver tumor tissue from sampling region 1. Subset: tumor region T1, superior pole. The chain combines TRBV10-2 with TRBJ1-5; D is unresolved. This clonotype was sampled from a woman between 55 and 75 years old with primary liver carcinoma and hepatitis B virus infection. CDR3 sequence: CACSESSSVQPQHF. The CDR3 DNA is TGCGCCTGCAGTGAGTCCTCGTCGGTTCAGCCCCAGCATTTT.